This T cell receptor beta chain was retrieved from a study of blood T cell repertoires in COVID-19 (dated by TCRdb to about 2020). Describing the broader study: Samples from collaborators originated in the United States, Italy and Spain and spanned both the acute and convalescent phases of COVID-19. The material from the prospective study consisted of cDNA or gDNA derived from T cells, B-cell-depleted T cells, or PBMCs. The dataset comprised deeply sampled blood TCRbeta repertoires from subjects exposed to, actively infected with, or recovered from COVID-19. The repertoires were released in a freely available public database intended as a resource for research on the immune response to SARS-CoV-2. Samples were obtained from the ongoing ImmuneRACE study (first 160 participants) and from approximately 1,200 subjects provided by 6 global collaborators. Sample metadata almost always included a de-identified subject ID, COVID-19 status, age in years and sex. Where available, HLA class I and class II types were obtained from metadata supplied by the sample provider rather than from assay-based typing.

The collaborating institutions used their own protocols to collect whole blood in K2EDTA tubes. For TCRbeta analysis, collaborators shipped samples in one of three forms: frozen whole blood, isolated PBMCs, or DNA extracted from either of those sample types. The CDR3 covers 13 residues, taking in both the cysteine and the phenylalanine. The CDR3 DNA has 39 bases and is translated from base 1. After removal of 5 bases from V and 11 bases from J, the junction retains 5 bases not matched to a gene. TCRbeta CDR3 regions were amplified from genomic DNA by means of the immunoSEQ Assay, a bias-controlled multiplex PCR. Regarding the original processing steps: Nucleated cell counts per sample were estimated from amplification of reference gene primers within the assay. Sequence reads were collapsed and filtered to measure the absolute abundance of every unique TCRbeta CDR3 rearrangement. For each sample, productive Simpson clonality was calculated as the square root of Simpson's diversity index across productive rearrangements. Here the immuneACCESS table is served through TCRdb, limited to in-frame sequences with V and J called. Missing clones are a known gap in these copies; in checked studies unresolved V genes cover under half, and the rest lacks a known reason. D and trimming were read from the DNA, whereas the V and J calls and clone size are those reported in that table. This sample is represented by more than 95,000 clones; over 55% of them were singletons. Roughly 2% of the sample rests with the top ten.

Broad study findings and their caveats: The amount of clinical and demographic metadata varied by source and participant and was provided uncurated.

To note about this clone: The specificity of this receptor is unknown. No quality values exist for individual bases; no much larger clone is one base distant.

The TCR comes from an older woman with acute or convalescent COVID-19. The source material was peripheral blood. The rearranged chain carries TRBV12-3 or TRBV12-4 and TRBJ1-4; the central 10 bases match TRBD1. The DNA reads as follows: TGTGCCAGCAGTGCCTCGGACAGGGGGAAACTGTTTTTT. The resulting protein is CASSASDRGKLFF.